Reported below is one T cell receptor beta chain. These data belong to a study of T cell changes during pregnancy in multiple sclerosis. The repertoire was sequenced with immunoSEQ multiplex PCR; TCRdb's copy has only in-frame clones and lacks some. The sample lists 30,000 to 40,000 clones, 88% occurring once. This CDR3 has 15 amino acids. V was trimmed by 4 bases and J by 2 bases, leaving 16 bases between them. CDR1 and CDR2 from the germline V gene are SGHNT and YYREEE (reference sequence). The chain employs TRBV5-4 and TRBJ2-7; no reliable D call. The clonotype was recovered from a female donor with multiple sclerosis, enrolled in a pregnancy study. The specimen was CD8+ T cells from peripheral blood mononuclear cells, collected in the third trimester of pregnancy. The CDR3 region is CASSTNVGTTYEQYF. The DNA for the CDR3 is TGTGCCAGCAGCACGAACGTGGGCACCACCTACGAGCAGTACTTC. Variable domain in full (rest from reference TRBV5-4 and TRBJ2-7): ETGVTQSPTHLIKTRGQQVTLRCSSQSGHNTVSWYQQALGQGPQFIFQYYREEENGRGNFPPRFSGLQFPNYSSELNVNALELDDSALYLCASSTNVGTTYEQYFGPGTRLTVT.